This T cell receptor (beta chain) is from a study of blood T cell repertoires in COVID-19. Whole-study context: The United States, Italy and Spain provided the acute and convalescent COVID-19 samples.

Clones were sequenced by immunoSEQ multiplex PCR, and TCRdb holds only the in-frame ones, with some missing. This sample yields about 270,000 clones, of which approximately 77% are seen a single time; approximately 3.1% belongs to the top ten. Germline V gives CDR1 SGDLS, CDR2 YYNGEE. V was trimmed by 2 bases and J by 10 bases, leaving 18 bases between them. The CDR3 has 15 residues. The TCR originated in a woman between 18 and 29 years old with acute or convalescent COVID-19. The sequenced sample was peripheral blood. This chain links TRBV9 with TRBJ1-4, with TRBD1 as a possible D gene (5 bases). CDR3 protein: CASSVGGEGTGKLFF. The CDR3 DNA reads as TGTGCCAGCAGCGTCGGTGGGGAGGGCACAGGAAAACTGTTTTTT.